This TCR beta chain is from a study of blood T cell repertoires in COVID-19. Here immunoSEQ multiplex PCR was the method, and the copy in TCRdb shows in-frame clones only, minus some. Found here are under 250,000 clones, about 87% of them singletons; the top ten hold roughly 2.7%. The specimen sequenced was peripheral blood. This clonotype was obtained from a man aged 30 to 45 with COVID-19, enrolled during active disease.

CDR3 residues: CASSRERGGGTEAFF. The CDR3 nucleotides read TGCGCCAGCAGCCGGGAAAGGGGGGGAGGAACTGAAGCTTTCTTT. The chain carries TRBV4-1 and TRBJ1-1; possibly TRBD1 for D (6 bases). There are 15 residues in the CDR3. The germline V gene has CDR1 MGHRA and CDR2 YSYEKL. Trimming shortened V by 4 bases and J by 5 bases, and 17 bases separated the two germline ends.